This section outlines one TCR beta chain sequence together with its context. These data belong to a study of CXCR3-negative and CXCR3-positive naive CD8 T cells. The CDR3 spans 11 residues. Germline values: CDR1 MNHEY, CDR2 SVGEGT. TRB cDNA libraries were made by UMI-labeled 5' RACE. TCRdb re-called the 5' RACE reads and gives one entry per CDR3 protein, without DNA. Found here are roughly 48,000 distinct CDR3 sequences; the top ten clones hold 15%. The TCR was taken from a human donor in good health. Some clones in this sample may be carry-over from other donors' samples. The specimen was memory CD8+ T cells from blood. V gene TRBV6-2 or TRBV6-3 combines with J gene TRBJ2-4; TCRdb's assignment of TRBD1 cannot be checked, as there is no DNA. CDR3 protein: CASTSGCIQYF.